Each of the 31 T cell receptor beta chains below was sequenced from the same sample in a study of cytomegalovirus exposure and HLA in healthy donors. 60 Vbeta and 13 Jbeta primers were used in PCR. Clones were read by immunoSEQ multiplex PCR, and TCRdb kept only the in-frame ones, dropping some. The sample has 75,000 to 100,000 clones; 73% are singletons. Sequenced: PBMCs. The receptors stem from a man between 35 and 55 years old in good health and CMV-seronegative.

The J gene is TRBJ2-3, the V gene TRBV25-1; possible D gene TRBD2, 6 bases. Germline CDR1 MGHDK, CDR2 SYGVNS. The V and J ends lost 5 bases and 4 bases respectively, with 13 bases between them. The CDR3 contains 14 residues. The CDR3: CASSRELLADTQYF. CDR3 coding DNA: TGTGCCAGCAGTCGGGAGTTGTTGGCAGATACGCAGTATTTT.

V is TRBV7-8 and J is TRBJ1-2, with TRBD1 identical over 10 bases. This CDR3 contains 13 residues. Germline CDR1 and CDR2: SGHVS and FQNEAQ. V shed 5 bases and J 6 bases; nucleotides not matched to a gene: 3. The CDR3 region is CASSLGTGDGYTF. In DNA, the CDR3 is TGTGCCAGCAGCCTTGGGACAGGGGATGGCTACACCTTC.

The rearrangement uses TRBV15 and TRBJ2-7; 8 bases map to TRBD1. Germline V gene sequence: CDR1 LNHNV, CDR2 YYDKDF (reference sequence). Unmatched junction bases numbered 12, after V lost 5 bases and J lost 6 bases. CDR3 size: 15 residues. The DNA of the CDR3 is TGTGCCACCAGCCGCCCCAAGACAGGGGTTAGCGAGCAGTACTTC. Translated: CATSRPKTGVSEQYF.

This chain links TRBV19 with TRBJ1-6, with 7 bases that match TRBD1. V trimming: 5 bases; J trimming: 8 bases; junction bases outside the gene matches: 9. Looked up from germline, CDR1 is LNHDA and CDR2 is SQIVND (reference sequence). CDR3 length: 15 residues. CDR3 nucleotides: TGTGCCAGTAGTGAACGACAGGGCAGGTATTCACCCCTCCACTTT. As protein: CASSERQGRYSPLHF.

The V and J genes are TRBV4-2 and TRBJ2-7; TRBD1 agrees at 7 bases. Germline V gene data show CDR1 as LGHNA and CDR2 as YNFKEQ. J was trimmed by 5 bases and V by 6 bases; bases with no gene match: 10. The CDR3 covers 14 residues. CDR3 DNA sequence: TGTGCCAGCAGACAGACAGGGAGTTTCCACGAGCAGTACTTC. Protein sequence: CASRQTGSFHEQYF.

The chain carries TRBV29-1 and TRBJ1-5; D is possibly TRBD1 (5 bases). Between the trimmed V and J ends, which lost 0 bases and 0 bases, there was a span of 15 bases. This CDR3 region has 17 residues. Germline-derived CDR1 and CDR2 are SQVTM and ANQGSEA. The CDR3 region has the DNA TGCAGCGTTGAAGATCAAACTGGGGGGATTAGCAATCAGCCCCAGCATTTT. The encoded protein is CSVEDQTGGISNQPQHF.

The CDR3 bases are TGCGCCAGCAGCCAAGAGTCGGATAGACCAGGGAATTCACCCCTCCACTTT. It encodes CASSQESDRPGNSPLHF. The chain joins TRBV4-1 to TRBJ1-6; the D gene is possibly TRBD1 (5 bases). CDR1 MGHRA and CDR2 YSYEKL come from the germline V gene. Trimming pared 0 bases from V and 7 bases from J, leaving 16 bases between. The CDR3 is made up of 17 amino acids.

The rearrangement links TRBV27 to TRBJ2-7; 7 bases fit TRBD1. V shed 5 bases and J 0 bases; nucleotides not matched to a gene: 7. CDR1 is MNHEY and CDR2 is SMNVEV in the germline V gene (reference sequence). This CDR3 has 15 residues. The CDR3 DNA is TGTGCCAGCAGTCTCCTGGGACAGTCCTCCTACGAGCAGTACTTC. It translates to CASSLLGQSSYEQYF.

CDR3 DNA sequence: TGTGCCAGCAGTTTGCAGGGGTATGGGGCCAACGTCCTGACTTTC. It codes for CASSLQGYGANVLTF. The chain uses TRBV28 and TRBJ2-6; TRBD1 might be the D (6 bases). V lost 3 bases, J lost 3 bases, and 9 bases lay in between. Per germline, CDR1 MDHEN and CDR2 SYDVKM. The CDR3 is 15 residues long.

This clone has ten or more counts. The V call is TRBV11-3, the J call TRBJ2-2, with D tentatively TRBD2 (6 bases). With 2 bases removed from V and 7 bases from J, the gap between germline ends came to 11 bases. Germline loops: CDR1 SGHNT, CDR2 YENEEA. The CDR3 extends over 14 amino acids. In DNA, the CDR3 is TGTGCCAGCAGCTTAACCGGGAGTAACGGGGAGCTGTTTTTT. This encodes CASSLTGSNGELFF. Based on the CDR3 plus reference TRBV11-3 and TRBJ2-2, the full variable domain is EAGVVQSPRYKIIEKKQPVAFWCNPISGHNTLYWYLQNLGQGPELLIRYENEEAVDDSQLPKDRFSAERLKGVDSTLKIQPAELGDSAVYLCASSLTGSNGELFFGEGSRLTVL.

In this sample, this clone turned up once. The chain has TRBV4-2 and TRBJ1-4; 8 bases line up with TRBD1. Trimming cost V 1 base and J 3 bases; bases outside gene matches: 1. Germline V gene data show CDR1 as LGHNA and CDR2 as YNFKEQ. This CDR3 has 15 residues. The CDR3 is CASSQGTGPNEKLFF. CDR3 sequence (DNA): TGTGCCAGCAGCCAAGGGACAGGGCCTAATGAAAAACTGTTTTTT.

This chain connects TRBV6-5 to TRBJ2-7, with 13 bases fitting TRBD2. CDR1 and CDR2 from the germline V gene are MNHEY and SVGAGI. This CDR3 has 16 amino acids. Trimming removed 0 bases from V and 3 bases from J; junction bases left unmatched: 2. CDR3 in amino acids: CASSYSGLAGVYEQYF. DNA for the CDR3: TGTGCCAGCAGTTACTCCGGACTAGCGGGGGTCTACGAGCAGTACTTC.

This chain links TRBV5-4 with TRBJ2-1; 8 positions match TRBD2. Trimming cost V 4 bases and J 3 bases; bases outside gene matches: 9. The CDR3 covers 16 residues. CDR1 is SGHNT, CDR2 YYREEE, per germline (reference sequence). The DNA of the CDR3 is TGTGCCAGCAGCCCTGGGGTACGGGGGGGCTACAATGAGCAGTTCTTC. Its protein is CASSPGVRGGYNEQFF.

This clone was observed a few times. The rearrangement uses TRBV19 and TRBJ1-5, with 7 positions matching TRBD1. Germline trimming cut 5 bases from V and 5 bases from J; bases unmatched to any gene: 9. The CDR3 is 15 amino acids. The germline V gene has CDR1 LNHDA and CDR2 SQIVND (reference sequence). CDR3 in DNA: TGTGCCAGTAGTCCTGTTCGGGACAGCCATCAGCCCCAGCATTTT. This sequence encodes CASSPVRDSHQPQHF. Using reference TRBV19 and TRBJ1-5 for the parts outside the CDR3, the full variable domain is DGGITQSPKYLFRKEGQNVTLSCEQNLNHDAMYWYRQDPGQGLRLIYYSQIVNDFQKGDIAEGYSVSREKKESFPLTVTSAQKNPTAFYLCASSPVRDSHQPQHFGDGTRLSIL.

The chain has TRBV19 and TRBJ1-1, with D possibly being TRBD1 (5 bases). CDR1 is LNHDA and CDR2 is SQIVND in the germline V gene (reference sequence). The CDR3 runs 13 residues. V shed 1 base and J shed 4 bases, with 7 bases lying between them. The CDR3 region is CASSIGRGTEAFF. Written as DNA, the CDR3 is TGTGCCAGTAGTATAGGGAGGGGCACTGAAGCTTTCTTT.

V gene TRBV7-9 combines with J gene TRBJ2-7; D is ambiguous. Per germline, CDR1 SEHNR and CDR2 FQNEAQ (reference sequence). The CDR3 covers 15 residues. V was pared by 6 bases and J by 2 bases, with 17 bases between. The CDR3 reads CASRPLEHLAYEQYF. In DNA form, the CDR3 reads TGTGCCAGCAGACCCTTGGAACACCTAGCCTACGAGCAGTACTTC.

The J gene is TRBJ2-5, the V gene TRBV2; TRBD2 matches at 9 bases. V lost 6 bases to trimming and J lost 3 bases; unmatched junction nucleotides: 11. This CDR3 spans 16 amino acids. Looked up from germline, CDR1 is SNHLY and CDR2 is FYNNEI. The CDR3 sequence is CASSPLGLAVKETQYF. As DNA, the CDR3 is TGTGCCAGCAGCCCTCTGGGACTAGCAGTTAAAGAGACCCAGTACTTC.

The chain couples TRBV28 to TRBJ1-1; the D gene is possibly TRBD1 (6 bases). Germline values: CDR1 MDHEN, CDR2 SYDVKM. This CDR3 has 13 residues. The V gene lost 4 bases and the J gene lost 2 bases, with 8 bases spanning the gap. The DNA for the CDR3 is TGTGCCAGCAGTTCAGGGGCAAACACTGAAGCTTTCTTT. Amino acid sequence: CASSSGANTEAFF.

The J gene is TRBJ1-4, the V gene TRBV28; 11 bases agree with TRBD1. This CDR3 comprises 16 residues. Trimming at V came to 0 bases and at J to 6 bases, leaving 3 bases not matched to a gene. Per the germline V gene, CDR1 is MDHEN and CDR2 is SYDVKM. This CDR3 reads CASSLWGTGGHEKLFF. The DNA of the CDR3 is TGTGCCAGCAGTTTATGGGGGACAGGGGGTCATGAAAAACTGTTTTTT.

The chain has TRBV19 and TRBJ2-3; maybe TRBD1 (6 bases). The germline V and J ends were trimmed by 11 bases and 3 bases, with 15 bases remaining between them. This CDR3 comprises 13 residues. CDR1 and CDR2 from the germline V gene are LNHDA and SQIVND (reference sequence). The chain's CDR3 is CAASDRTTDTQYF. The CDR3 DNA sequence: TGTGCCGCCTCCGACAGGACGACAGATACGCAGTATTTT.

This clone was observed a handful of times. The CDR3 DNA is TGCGCCAGCAGCCTCCTGGGCAGGGTAGAGACCCAGTACTTC. It yields the protein CASSLLGRVETQYF. The rearrangement joins TRBV5-1 to TRBJ2-5; weak D call: TRBD1 (5 bases). The germline V gene encodes CDR1 SGHRS and CDR2 YFSETQ. CDR3 length: 14 residues. Deletions cut 4 bases from V and 4 bases from J, with 14 bases between.

The chain recombines TRBV6-1 with TRBJ2-4; weak D call: TRBD2 (6 bases). Germline loops: CDR1 MNHNS, CDR2 SASEGT. With 6 bases removed from V and 1 base from J, the gap between germline ends came to 13 bases. The CDR3 runs 15 residues. CDR3 residues: CASSGTVNAKNIQYF. In DNA form, the CDR3 reads TGTGCCAGCAGCGGGACTGTCAATGCCAAAAACATTCAGTACTTC.

The chain uses TRBV5-1 and TRBJ2-3, with 14 bases matching TRBD2. The CDR3 has 17 residues. Germline V gene sequence: CDR1 SGHRS, CDR2 YFSETQ. Trimming cost V 3 bases and J 5 bases; bases outside gene matches: 8. CDR3: CASSWGLAGDLKDTQYF. CDR3 bases: TGCGCCAGCAGCTGGGGACTAGCGGGGGACCTCAAAGATACGCAGTATTTT. Full variable domain (missing parts from reference TRBV5-1 and TRBJ2-3): KAGVTQTPRYLIKTRGQQVTLSCSPISGHRSVSWYQQTPGQGLQFLFEYFSETQRNKGNFPGRFSGRQFSNSRSEMNVSTLELGDSALYLCASSWGLAGDLKDTQYFGPGTRLTVL.

This chain uses TRBV18 with TRBJ2-7, with D maybe TRBD1 (6 bases). This CDR3 has 13 amino acids. Per germline, CDR1 KGHSH and CDR2 LQKENI. Trimming took off 3 bases at V and 4 bases at J, with 10 bases between the two ends. The CDR3 protein is CASSPRTVYEQYF. The CDR3 nucleotides are TGTGCCAGCTCACCCCGGACAGTATACGAGCAGTACTTC.

V usage is TRBV9 and J usage is TRBJ2-6; D remains ambiguous. Germline CDR1 reads SGDLS; CDR2 reads YYNGEE. The CDR3 consists of 16 residues. The V end lost 0 bases, the J end lost 0 bases, and 7 bases lay between the germline ends. The CDR3 nucleotides are TGTGCCAGCAGCGTAGGTATCGTCTCTGGGGCCAACGTCCTGACTTTC. Its protein product is CASSVGIVSGANVLTF.

The V gene is TRBV7-8, the J gene TRBJ1-3; D not resolved. Per germline, CDR1 SGHVS and CDR2 FQNEAQ. The CDR3 is 14 amino acids. V lost 1 base, J lost 4 bases, and 8 bases lay in between. CDR3 protein: CASSLVGGGNTIYF. CDR3 DNA sequence: TGTGCCAGCAGCTTAGTGGGAGGGGGAAACACCATATATTTT.

This sequence joins TRBV7-9 and TRBJ2-5; 8 nucleotides align to TRBD2. V shed 5 bases and J 5 bases; nucleotides not matched to a gene: 7. The CDR3 is 14 amino acids. CDR1 and CDR2 from the germline V gene are SEHNR and FQNEAQ (reference sequence). The CDR3: CASSPGGGVETQYF. CDR3 nucleotides: TGTGCCAGCAGCCCCGGGGGGGGAGTTGAGACCCAGTACTTC.

The rearrangement links TRBV19 to TRBJ2-5; D possibly corresponds to TRBD1 (6 bases). The length of the CDR3 is 16 residues. The germline CDR1 and CDR2 sequences are LNHDA and SQIVND (reference sequence). Trimming removed 0 bases at V and 4 bases at J, with 15 bases between. CDR3: CASSIDHSGERETQYF. For the CDR3, the DNA is TGTGCCAGTAGTATAGATCATTCAGGGGAACGAGAGACCCAGTACTTC.

The chain employs TRBV9 and TRBJ1-3, with a tentative D call TRBD1 (5 bases). Trimming took 0 bases from V and 2 from J, leaving 15 bases between them. The CDR3 is 17 residues long. Germline V CDR1 and CDR2: SGDLS, YYNGEE. CDR3 DNA sequence: TGTGCCAGCAGCGTAGCCCCCAGGGTAGAAGCTGGAAACACCATATATTTT. Translated, it gives CASSVAPRVEAGNTIYF. The full variable domain, rest sourced from reference TRBV9 and TRBJ1-3, is DSGVTQTPKHLITATGQRVTLRCSPRSGDLSVYWYQQSLDQGLQFLIQYYNGEERAKGNILERFSAQQFPDLHSELNLSSLELGDSALYFCASSVAPRVEAGNTIYFGEGSWLTVV.

The chain joins TRBV2 to TRBJ1-5; 7 bases are a match to TRBD1. CDR3 length: 18 amino acids. Germline V lookup: CDR1 SNHLY, CDR2 FYNNEI. Trimming took 6 bases from V and 0 from J; bases not matched to a gene: 14. CDR3 DNA: TGTGCCAGCAGCGACCGTCGTGACAGGGCTAATAGCAATCAGCCCCAGCATTTT. It codes for CASSDRRDRANSNQPQHF.

V and J are TRBV2 and TRBJ2-5; D unresolved. CDR1 is SNHLY, CDR2 FYNNEI, per germline. The CDR3 has 13 amino acids. The V gene lost 4 bases and the J gene lost 5 bases, with 11 bases spanning the gap. CDR3 coding DNA: TGTGCCAGCAGTGTCTTATTCCAGGAGACCCAGTACTTC. It encodes CASSVLFQETQYF.